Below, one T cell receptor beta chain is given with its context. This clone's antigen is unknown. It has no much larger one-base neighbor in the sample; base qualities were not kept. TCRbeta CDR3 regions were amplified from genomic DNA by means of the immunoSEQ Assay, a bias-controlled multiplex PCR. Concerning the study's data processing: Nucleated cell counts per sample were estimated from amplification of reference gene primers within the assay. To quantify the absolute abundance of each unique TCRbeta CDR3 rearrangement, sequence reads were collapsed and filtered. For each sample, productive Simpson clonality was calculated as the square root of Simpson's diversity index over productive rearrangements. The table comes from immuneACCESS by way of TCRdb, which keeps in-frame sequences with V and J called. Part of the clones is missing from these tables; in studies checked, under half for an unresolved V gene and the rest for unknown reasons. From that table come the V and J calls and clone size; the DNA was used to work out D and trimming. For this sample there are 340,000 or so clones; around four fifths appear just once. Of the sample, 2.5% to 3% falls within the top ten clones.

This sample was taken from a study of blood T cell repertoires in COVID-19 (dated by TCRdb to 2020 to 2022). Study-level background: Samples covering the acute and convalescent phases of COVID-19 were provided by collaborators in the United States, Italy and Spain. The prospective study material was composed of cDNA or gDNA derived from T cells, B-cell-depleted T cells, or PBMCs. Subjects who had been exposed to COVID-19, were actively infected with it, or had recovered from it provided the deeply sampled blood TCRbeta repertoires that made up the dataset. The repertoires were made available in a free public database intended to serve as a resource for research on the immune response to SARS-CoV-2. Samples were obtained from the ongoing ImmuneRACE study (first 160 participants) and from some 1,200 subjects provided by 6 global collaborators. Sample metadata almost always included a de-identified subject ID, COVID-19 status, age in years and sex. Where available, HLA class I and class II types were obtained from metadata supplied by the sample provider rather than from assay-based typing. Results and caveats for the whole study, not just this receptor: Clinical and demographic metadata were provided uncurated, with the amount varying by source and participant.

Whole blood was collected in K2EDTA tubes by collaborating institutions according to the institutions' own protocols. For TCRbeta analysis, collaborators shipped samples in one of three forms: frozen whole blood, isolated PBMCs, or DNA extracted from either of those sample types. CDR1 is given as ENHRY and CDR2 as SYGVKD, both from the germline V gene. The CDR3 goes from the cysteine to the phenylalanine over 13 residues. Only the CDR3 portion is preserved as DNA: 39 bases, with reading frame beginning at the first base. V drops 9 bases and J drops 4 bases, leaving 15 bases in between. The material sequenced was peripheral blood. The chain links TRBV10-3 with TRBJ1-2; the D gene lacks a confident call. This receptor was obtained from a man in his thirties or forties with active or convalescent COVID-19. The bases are TGTGCCATACAGCCCCTTAACTCCTATGGCTACACCTTC. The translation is CAIQPLNSYGYTF.